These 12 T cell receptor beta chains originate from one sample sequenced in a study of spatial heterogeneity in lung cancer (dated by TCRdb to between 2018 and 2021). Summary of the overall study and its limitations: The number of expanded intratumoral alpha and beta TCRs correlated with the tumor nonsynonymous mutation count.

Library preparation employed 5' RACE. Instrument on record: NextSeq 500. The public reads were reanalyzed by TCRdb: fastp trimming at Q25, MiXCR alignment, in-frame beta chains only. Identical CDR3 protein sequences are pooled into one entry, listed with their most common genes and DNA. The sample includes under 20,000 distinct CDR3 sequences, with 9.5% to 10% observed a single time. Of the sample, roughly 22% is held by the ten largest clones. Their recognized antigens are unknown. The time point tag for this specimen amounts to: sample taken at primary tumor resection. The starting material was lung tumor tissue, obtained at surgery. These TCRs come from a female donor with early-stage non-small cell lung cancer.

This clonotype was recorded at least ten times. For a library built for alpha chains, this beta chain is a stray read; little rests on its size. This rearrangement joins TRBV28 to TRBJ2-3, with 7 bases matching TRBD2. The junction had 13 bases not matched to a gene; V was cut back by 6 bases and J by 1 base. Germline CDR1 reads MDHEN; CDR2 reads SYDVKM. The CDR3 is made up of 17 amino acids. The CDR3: CASSSKDEAGGTDTQYF. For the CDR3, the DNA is TGTGCCAGCAGCAGCAAGGACGAGGCGGGAGGCACAGATACGCAGTATTTT. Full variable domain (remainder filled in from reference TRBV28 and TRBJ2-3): DVKVTQSSRYLVKRTGEKVFLECVQDMDHENMFWYRQDPGLGLRLIYFSYDVKMKEKGDIPEGYSVSREKKERFSLILESASTNQTSMYLCASSSKDEAGGTDTQYFGPGTRLTVL.

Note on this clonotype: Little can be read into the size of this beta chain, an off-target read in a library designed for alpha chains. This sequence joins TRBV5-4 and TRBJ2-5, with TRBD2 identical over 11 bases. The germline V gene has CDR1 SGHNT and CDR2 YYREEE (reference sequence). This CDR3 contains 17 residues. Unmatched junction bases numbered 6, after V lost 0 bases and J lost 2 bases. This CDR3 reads CASSLGTGTSGQETQYF. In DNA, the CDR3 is TGTGCCAGCAGCTTGGGAACCGGGACTAGCGGACAAGAGACCCAGTACTTC.

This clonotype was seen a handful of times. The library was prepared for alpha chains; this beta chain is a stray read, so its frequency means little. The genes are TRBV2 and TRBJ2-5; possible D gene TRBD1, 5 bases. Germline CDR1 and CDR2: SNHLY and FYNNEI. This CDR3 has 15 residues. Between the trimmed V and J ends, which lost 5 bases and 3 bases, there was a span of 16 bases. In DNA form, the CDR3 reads TGTGCCAGCAGTATCCTACAGGATACTAAAGAGACCCAGTACTTC. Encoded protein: CASSILQDTKETQYF.

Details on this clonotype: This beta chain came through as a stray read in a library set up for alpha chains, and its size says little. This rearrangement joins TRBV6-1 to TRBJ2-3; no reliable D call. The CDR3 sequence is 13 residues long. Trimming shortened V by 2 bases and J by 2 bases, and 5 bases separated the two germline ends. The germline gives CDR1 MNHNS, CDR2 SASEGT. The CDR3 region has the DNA TGTGCCAGCAGTGAACAACCCACAGATACGCAGTATTTT. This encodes CASSEQPTDTQYF.

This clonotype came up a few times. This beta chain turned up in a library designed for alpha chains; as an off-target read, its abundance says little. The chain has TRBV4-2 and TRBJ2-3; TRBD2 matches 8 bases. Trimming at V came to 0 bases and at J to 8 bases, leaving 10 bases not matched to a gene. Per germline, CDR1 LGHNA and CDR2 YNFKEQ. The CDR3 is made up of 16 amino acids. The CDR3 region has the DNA TGTGCCAGCAGCCAAGATCGCTCCAGCGGGGGTAGTACGCAGTATTTT. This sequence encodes CASSQDRSSGGSTQYF.

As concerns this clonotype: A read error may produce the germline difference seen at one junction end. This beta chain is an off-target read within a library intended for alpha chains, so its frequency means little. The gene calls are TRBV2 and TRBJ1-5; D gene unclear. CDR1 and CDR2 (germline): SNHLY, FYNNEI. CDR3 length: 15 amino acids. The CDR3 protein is CASSTTPPVDVAQHF. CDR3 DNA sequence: TGTGCCAGCAGTACGACCCCCCCGGTAGATGTGGCCCAACATTTT.

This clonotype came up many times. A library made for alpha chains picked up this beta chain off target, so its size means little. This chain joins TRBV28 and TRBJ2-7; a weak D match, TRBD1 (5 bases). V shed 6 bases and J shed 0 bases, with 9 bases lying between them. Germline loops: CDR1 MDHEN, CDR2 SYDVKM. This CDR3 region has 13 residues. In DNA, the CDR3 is TGTGCCAGCAGCATCGACAGCTCCTACGAGCAGTACTTC. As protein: CASSIDSSYEQYF.

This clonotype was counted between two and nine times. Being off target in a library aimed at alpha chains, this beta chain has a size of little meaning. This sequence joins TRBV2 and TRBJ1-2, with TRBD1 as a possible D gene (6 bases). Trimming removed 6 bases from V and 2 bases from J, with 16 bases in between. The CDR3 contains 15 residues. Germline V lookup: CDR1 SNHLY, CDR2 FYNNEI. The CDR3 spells CASSPDRQRNYGYTF. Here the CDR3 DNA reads TGTGCCAGCAGCCCCGACAGGCAGCGGAACTATGGCTACACCTTC.

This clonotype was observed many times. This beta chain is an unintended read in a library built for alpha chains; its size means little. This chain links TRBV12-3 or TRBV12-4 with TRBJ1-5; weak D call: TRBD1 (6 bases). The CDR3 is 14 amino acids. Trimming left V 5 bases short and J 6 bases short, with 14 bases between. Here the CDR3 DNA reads TGTGCCAGCAGTCAACAGGGTGGCGGTCAGCCCCAGCATTTT. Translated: CASSQQGGGQPQHF.

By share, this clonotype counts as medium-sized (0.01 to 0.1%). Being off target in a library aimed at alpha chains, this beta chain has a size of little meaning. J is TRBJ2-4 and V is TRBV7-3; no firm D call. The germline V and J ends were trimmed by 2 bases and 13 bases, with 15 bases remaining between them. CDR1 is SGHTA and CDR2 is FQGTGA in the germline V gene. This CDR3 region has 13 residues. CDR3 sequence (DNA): TGTGCCAGCAGCTTAGGTCCTGAGCCCCCCCAGTACTTC. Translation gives CASSLGPEPPQYF.

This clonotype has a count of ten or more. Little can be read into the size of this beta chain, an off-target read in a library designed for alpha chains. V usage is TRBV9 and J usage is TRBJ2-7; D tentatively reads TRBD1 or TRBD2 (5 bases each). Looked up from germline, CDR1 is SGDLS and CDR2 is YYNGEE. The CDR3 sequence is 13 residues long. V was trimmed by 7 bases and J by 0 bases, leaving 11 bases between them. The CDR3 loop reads CASSRDVSYEQYF. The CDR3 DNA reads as TGTGCCAGCTCCCGGGACGTCTCCTACGAGCAGTACTTC.

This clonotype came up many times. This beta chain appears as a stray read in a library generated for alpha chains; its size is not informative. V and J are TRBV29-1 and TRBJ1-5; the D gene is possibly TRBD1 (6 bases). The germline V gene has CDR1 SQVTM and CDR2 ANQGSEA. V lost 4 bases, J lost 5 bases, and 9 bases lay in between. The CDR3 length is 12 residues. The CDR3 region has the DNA TGCAGCGTTGGGGGGGCCGATCAGCCCCAGCATTTT. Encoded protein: CSVGGADQPQHF.